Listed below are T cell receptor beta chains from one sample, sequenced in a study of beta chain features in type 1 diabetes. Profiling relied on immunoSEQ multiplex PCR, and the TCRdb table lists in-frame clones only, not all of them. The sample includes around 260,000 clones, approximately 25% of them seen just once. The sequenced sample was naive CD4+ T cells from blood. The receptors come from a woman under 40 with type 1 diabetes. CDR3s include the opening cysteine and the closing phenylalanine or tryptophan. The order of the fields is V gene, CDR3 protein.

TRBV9 CASSVDRGRETQYF
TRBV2 CASTGLASSYNEQFF
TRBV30 CAWSERLLSTEAFF
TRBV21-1 CASSKRGQSEAFF
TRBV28 CASSLAGRVYGYTF
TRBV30 CALHQGLHEKLFF
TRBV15 CATSLRVAADTQYF
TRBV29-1 CSVRQGLNTGELFF
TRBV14 CASSQGLTSTDTQYF
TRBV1 CTSSPIKRLAGAYEQYF
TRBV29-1 CSAVTSPPIRFGYEQYF
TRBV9 CASSVDERGTGKRETQYF
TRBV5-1 CASSLALAGGANVLTF
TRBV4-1 CASSQGLAGYNEQFF
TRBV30 CAWSRGERNEQFF
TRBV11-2 CASSPATSGRAAYEQYF
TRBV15 CATSRDPGDTGELFF
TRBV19 CASSILQGRDTQYF
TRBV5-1 CASSLVGADTGELFF
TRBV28 CASSLGGQIYGYTF
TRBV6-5 CASSYSTLQPQHF
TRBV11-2 CASSFTFRGGARETQYF
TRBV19 CASSLTYSNQPQHF